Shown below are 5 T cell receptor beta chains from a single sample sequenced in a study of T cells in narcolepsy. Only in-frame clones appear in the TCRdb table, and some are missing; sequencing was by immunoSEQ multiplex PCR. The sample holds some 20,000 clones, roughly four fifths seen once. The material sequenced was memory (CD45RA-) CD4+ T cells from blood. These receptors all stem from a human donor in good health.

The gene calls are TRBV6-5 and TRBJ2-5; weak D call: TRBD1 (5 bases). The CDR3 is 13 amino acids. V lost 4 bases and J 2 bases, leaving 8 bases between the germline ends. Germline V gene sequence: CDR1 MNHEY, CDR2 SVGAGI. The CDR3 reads CASSWTQQETQYF. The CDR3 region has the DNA TGTGCCAGCAGTTGGACACAGCAAGAGACCCAGTACTTC.

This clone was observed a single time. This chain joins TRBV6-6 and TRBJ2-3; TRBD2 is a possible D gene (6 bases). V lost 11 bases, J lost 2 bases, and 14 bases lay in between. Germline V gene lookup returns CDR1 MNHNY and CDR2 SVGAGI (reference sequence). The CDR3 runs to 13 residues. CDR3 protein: CACALDYTDTQYF. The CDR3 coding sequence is TGTGCCTGCGCGTTGGACTACACAGATACGCAGTATTTT.

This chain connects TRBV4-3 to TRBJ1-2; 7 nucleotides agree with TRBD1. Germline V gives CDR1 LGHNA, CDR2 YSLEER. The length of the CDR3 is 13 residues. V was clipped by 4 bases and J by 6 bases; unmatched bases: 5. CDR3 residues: CASSRRGVDGYTF. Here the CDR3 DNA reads TGCGCCAGCAGCCGCAGGGGGGTGGATGGCTACACCTTC.

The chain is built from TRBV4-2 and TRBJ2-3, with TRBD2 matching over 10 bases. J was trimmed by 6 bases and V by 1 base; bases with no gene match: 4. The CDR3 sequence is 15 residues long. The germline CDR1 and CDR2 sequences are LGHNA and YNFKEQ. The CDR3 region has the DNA TGTGCCAGCAGCCAAGCTAGCGGGGGAGGGGATACGCAGTATTTT. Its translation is CASSQASGGGDTQYF.

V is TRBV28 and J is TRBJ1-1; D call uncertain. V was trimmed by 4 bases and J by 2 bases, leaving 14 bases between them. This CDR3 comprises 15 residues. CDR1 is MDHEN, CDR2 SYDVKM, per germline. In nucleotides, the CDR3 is TGTGCCAGCAGTTCACTACCTACGGGTAACACTGAAGCTTTCTTT. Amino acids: CASSSLPTGNTEAFF.